This TCR beta chain was observed in a study of beta chain features in type 1 diabetes. As every portion of the isolated RNA was reverse transcribed, the sequencing read expressed TCRB transcripts. This table comes from immunoSEQ multiplex PCR, and its TCRdb copy is limited to in-frame clones, with some not included. This sample has a few hundred thousand clones, with around a fifth found just once. This clone came up a few times. The receptor comes from a young woman in good health. The sample was naive CD4+ T cells from blood.

The CDR3, as DNA: TGTGCCAGCAGCTCCAGACAAACTGAAGCTTTCTTT. This encodes CASSSRQTEAFF. This chain joins TRBV7-2 and TRBJ1-1; D unclear. The CDR3 has 12 amino acids. Germline CDR1 SGHTA, CDR2 FQGNSA. V lost 4 bases to trimming and J lost 5 bases, with 8 bases between them. Filled out from reference TRBV7-2 and TRBJ1-1, the complete variable domain reads GAGVSQSPSNKVTEKGKDVELRCDPISGHTALYWYRQSLGQGLEFLIYFQGNSAPDKSGLPSDRFSAERTGGSVSTLTIQRTQQEDSAVYLCASSSRQTEAFFGQGTRLTVV.